This T cell receptor beta chain was recovered during a study of identical twins. The sample holds many counts of this clonotype. The length of the CDR3 is 16 residues. V was shortened by 0 bases and J by 4 bases, with 14 bases between the two germline ends. MiXCR, run by TCRdb on the 5' RACE reads, gives a single entry per CDR3 protein. This sample yields hundreds of thousands of distinct CDR3 sequences, of which roughly 8% are seen a single time; around 0.98% belongs to the top ten. The same data also went into a second study, on yellow fever vaccine responses in identical twins.

The origin of this receptor is a woman aged 18-35 years in good health. The chain combines TRBV12-3 or TRBV12-4 with TRBJ2-3; D possibly corresponds to TRBD2 (6 bases). The sample was PBMCs. Written as DNA, the CDR3 is TGTGCCAGCAGTTTAGCGCCTCCCTGGGAGGCAGATACGCAGTATTTT. Translated, it gives CASSLAPPWEADTQYF.